What follows describes a single TCR beta chain. One Seattle source followed patients from active infection through their disease course. Sequenced by immunoSEQ multiplex PCR; TCRdb stores in-frame clones only, minus some. The sample shows around 160,000 clones, approximately 93% of them seen only once. The data stem from a study of blood T cell repertoires in COVID-19. Study information: Samples representing acute and convalescent COVID-19 were sourced from the United States, Italy and Spain.

This CDR3 region has 14 residues. V dropped 4 bases and J dropped 7; count of bases not matched to a gene: 4. Germline V gives CDR1 SGDLS, CDR2 YYNGEE. V and J are TRBV9 and TRBJ1-6; TRBD1 matches at 8 bases. The TCR originated in a woman in her sixties or seventies with COVID-19, enrolled during active disease. The source material was peripheral blood. The CDR3 nucleotides read TGTGCCAGCAGCATTACAGGGGGGAATTCACCCCTCCACTTT. Translation: CASSITGGNSPLHF. Based on the CDR3 plus reference TRBV9 and TRBJ1-6, the full variable domain is DSGVTQTPKHLITATGQRVTLRCSPRSGDLSVYWYQQSLDQGLQFLIQYYNGEERAKGNILERFSAQQFPDLHSELNLSSLELGDSALYFCASSITGGNSPLHFGNGTRLTVT.